Given below is one TCR beta chain in context. The sample belongs to a study of human versus mouse CDR3 diversity and MHC coevolution. CDR1 and CDR2 from the germline V gene are GTSNPN and SVGIG (reference sequence). V shed 2 bases and J 6 bases; nucleotides not matched to a gene: 3. This CDR3 spans 12 amino acids. TCRdb's copy holds only in-frame clones and misses some; the assay was immunoSEQ multiplex PCR. The table has some 80,000 clones, less than 95% seen once. The clonotype was recovered from a person aged 30 to 70 in good health. Sequencing was done on a sample of naive CD4+ T cells from blood. The subset: CD45RO-negative CD62L-positive naive CD4 T cells. The chain carries TRBV30 and TRBJ2-7; TRBD1 agrees at 8 bases. As DNA, the CDR3 is TGTGCCTGGAGTTTTACAGGGGGCGAGCAGTACTTC. This encodes CAWSFTGGEQYF.